This T cell receptor beta chain was identified during a study of OX40 agonist ivuxolimab in advanced cancers. Germline CDR1 is SGHTA and CDR2 is FQGNSA. Trimming took 0 bases from V and 5 from J, leaving 10 bases between them. This CDR3 is built from 15 residues. This clone has a single count. Assay used: immunoSEQ multiplex PCR; TCRdb lists only in-frame clones, some missing. Of approximately 57,000 clones listed, roughly 88% are singletons. Blood got drawn at baseline, again on cycle 4 day 1, and then on cycle 7 day 1. The sample here was CD4+ or CD8+ T cells sorted from blood, taken in a trial of the OX40 agonist ivuxolimab. The chain couples TRBV7-2 to TRBJ1-4; no reliable D call. The sequence was collected from an adult with an advanced solid tumor such as melanoma, head and neck, liver or kidney cancer. The CDR3 nucleotides are TGTGCCAGCAGCTTAGCTAGGGCGGACAATGAAAAACTGTTTTTT. Translated, it gives CASSLARADNEKLFF.